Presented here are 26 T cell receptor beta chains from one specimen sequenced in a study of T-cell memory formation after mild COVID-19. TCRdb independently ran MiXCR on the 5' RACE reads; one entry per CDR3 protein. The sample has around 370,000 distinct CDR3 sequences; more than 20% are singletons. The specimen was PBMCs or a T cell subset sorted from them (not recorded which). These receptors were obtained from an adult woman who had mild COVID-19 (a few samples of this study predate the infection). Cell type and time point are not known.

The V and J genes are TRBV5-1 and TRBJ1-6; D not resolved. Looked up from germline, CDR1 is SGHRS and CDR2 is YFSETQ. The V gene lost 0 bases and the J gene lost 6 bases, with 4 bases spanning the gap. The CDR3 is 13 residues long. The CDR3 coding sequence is TGCGCCAGCAGCTTGGTCGGTAATTCACCCCTCCACTTT. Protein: CASSLVGNSPLHF.

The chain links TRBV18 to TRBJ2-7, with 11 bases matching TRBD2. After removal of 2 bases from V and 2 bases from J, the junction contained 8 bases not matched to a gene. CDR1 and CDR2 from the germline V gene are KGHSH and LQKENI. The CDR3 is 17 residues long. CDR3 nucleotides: TGTGCCAGCTCACCATTAGGGACTAGCGGAGCCCCCTACGAGCAGTACTTC. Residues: CASSPLGTSGAPYEQYF.

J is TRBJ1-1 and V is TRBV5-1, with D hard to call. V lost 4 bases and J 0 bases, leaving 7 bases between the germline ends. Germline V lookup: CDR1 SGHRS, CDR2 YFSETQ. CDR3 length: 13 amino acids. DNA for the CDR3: TGCGCCAGCAGCCGAGATATGAACACTGAAGCTTTCTTT. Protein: CASSRDMNTEAFF. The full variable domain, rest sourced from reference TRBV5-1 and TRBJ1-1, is KAGVTQTPRYLIKTRGQQVTLSCSPISGHRSVSWYQQTPGQGLQFLFEYFSETQRNKGNFPGRFSGRQFSNSRSEMNVSTLELGDSALYLCASSRDMNTEAFFGQGTRLTVV.

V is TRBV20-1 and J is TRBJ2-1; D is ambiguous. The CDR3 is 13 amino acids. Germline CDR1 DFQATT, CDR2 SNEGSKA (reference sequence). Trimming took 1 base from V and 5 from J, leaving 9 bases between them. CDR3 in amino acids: CSARGSFDNEQFF. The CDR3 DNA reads TGCAGTGCTAGAGGGAGCTTCGACAATGAGCAGTTCTTC.

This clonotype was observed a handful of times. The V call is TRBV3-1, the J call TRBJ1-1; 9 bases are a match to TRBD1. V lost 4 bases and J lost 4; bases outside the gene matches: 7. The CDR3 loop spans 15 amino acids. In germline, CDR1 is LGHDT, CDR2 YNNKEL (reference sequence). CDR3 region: CASSPWTGVSTEAFF. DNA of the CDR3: TGTGCCAGCAGCCCCTGGACAGGGGTGAGCACTGAAGCTTTCTTT.

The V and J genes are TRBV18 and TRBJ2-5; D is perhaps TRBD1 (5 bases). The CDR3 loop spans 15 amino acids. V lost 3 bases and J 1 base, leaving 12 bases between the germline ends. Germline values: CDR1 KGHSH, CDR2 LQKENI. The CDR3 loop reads CASSPQEGVQETQYF. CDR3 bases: TGTGCCAGCTCACCCCAGGAAGGGGTCCAAGAGACCCAGTACTTC.

The CDR3 DNA follows: TGTGCCAGCAGCTTAGCGGTCGGGAACTACAATGAGCAGTTCTTC. This gives the protein CASSLAVGNYNEQFF. The chain carries TRBV11-1 and TRBJ2-1, with D tentatively TRBD2 (5 bases). Per germline, CDR1 SGHAT and CDR2 FQDESV (reference sequence). The CDR3 contains 15 residues. V lost 0 bases and J 3 bases, leaving 9 bases between the germline ends. The full variable domain, in which reference TRBV11-1 and TRBJ2-1 provide the parts outside the CDR3, is EAEVAQSPRYKITEKSQAVAFWCDPISGHATLYWYRQILGQGPELLVQFQDESVVDDSQLPKDRFSAERLKGVDSTLKIQPAELGDSAMYLCASSLAVGNYNEQFFGPGTRLTVL.

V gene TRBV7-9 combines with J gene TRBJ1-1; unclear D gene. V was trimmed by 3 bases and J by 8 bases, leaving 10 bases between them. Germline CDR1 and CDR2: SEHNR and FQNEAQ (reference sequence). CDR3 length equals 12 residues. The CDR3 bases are TGTGCCAGCAGCTTTGGTCCCCCCGAAGCTTTCTTT. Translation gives CASSFGPPEAFF. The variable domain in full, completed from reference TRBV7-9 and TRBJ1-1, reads DTGVSQNPRHKITKRGQNVTFRCDPISEHNRLYWYRQTLGQGPEFLTYFQNEAQLEKSRLLSDRFSAERPKGSFSTLEIQRTEQGDSAMYLCASSFGPPEAFFGQGTRLTVV.

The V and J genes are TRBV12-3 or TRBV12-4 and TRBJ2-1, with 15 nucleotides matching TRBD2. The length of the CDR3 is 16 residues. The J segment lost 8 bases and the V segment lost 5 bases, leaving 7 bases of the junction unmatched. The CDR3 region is CASSRGLAGGPYEQFF. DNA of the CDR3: TGTGCCAGCAGTCGTGGACTAGCGGGGGGGCCCTATGAGCAGTTCTTC.

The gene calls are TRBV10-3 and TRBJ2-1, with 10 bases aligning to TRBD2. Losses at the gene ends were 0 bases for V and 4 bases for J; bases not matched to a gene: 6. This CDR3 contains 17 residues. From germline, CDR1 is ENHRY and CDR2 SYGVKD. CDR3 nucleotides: TGTGCCATCAGTGAGTCTTTGAGGACTAGCGGTTACAATGAGCAGTTCTTC. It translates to CAISESLRTSGYNEQFF.

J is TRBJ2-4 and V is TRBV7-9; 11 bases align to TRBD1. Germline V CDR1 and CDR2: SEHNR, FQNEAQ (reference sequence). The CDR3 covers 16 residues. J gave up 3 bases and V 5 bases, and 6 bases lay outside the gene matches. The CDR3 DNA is TGTGCCAGCAGCCCAGGGACAGGGGGTGACAAAAACATTCAGTACTTC. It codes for CASSPGTGGDKNIQYF. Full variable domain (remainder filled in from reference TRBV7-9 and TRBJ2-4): DTGVSQNPRHKITKRGQNVTFRCDPISEHNRLYWYRQTLGQGPEFLTYFQNEAQLEKSRLLSDRFSAERPKGSFSTLEIQRTEQGDSAMYLCASSPGTGGDKNIQYFGAGTRLSVL.

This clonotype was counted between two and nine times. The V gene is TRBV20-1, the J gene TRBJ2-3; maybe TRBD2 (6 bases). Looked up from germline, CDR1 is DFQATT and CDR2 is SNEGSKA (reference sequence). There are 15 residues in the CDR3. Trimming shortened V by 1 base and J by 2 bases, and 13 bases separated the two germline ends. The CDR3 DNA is TGCAGTGCTAGAGGGGGGACTGTTCACACAGATACGCAGTATTTT. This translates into CSARGGTVHTDTQYF.

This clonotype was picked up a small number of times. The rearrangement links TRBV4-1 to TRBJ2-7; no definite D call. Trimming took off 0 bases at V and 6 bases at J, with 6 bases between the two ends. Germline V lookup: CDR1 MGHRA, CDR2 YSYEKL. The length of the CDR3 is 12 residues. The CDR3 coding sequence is TGCGCCAGCAGCCAAGATCTTCGCGAGCAGTACTTC. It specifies CASSQDLREQYF.

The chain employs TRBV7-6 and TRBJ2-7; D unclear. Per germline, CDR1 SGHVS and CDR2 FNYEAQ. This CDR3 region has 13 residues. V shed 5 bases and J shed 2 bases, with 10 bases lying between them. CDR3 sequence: CASSPETAYEQYF. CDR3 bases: TGTGCCAGCAGCCCAGAGACCGCCTACGAGCAGTACTTC. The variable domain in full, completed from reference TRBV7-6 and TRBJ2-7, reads GAGVSQSPRYKVTKRGQDVALRCDPISGHVSLYWYRQALGQGPEFLTYFNYEAQQDKSGLPNDRFSAERPEGSISTLTIQRTEQRDSAMYRCASSPETAYEQYFGPGTRLTVT.

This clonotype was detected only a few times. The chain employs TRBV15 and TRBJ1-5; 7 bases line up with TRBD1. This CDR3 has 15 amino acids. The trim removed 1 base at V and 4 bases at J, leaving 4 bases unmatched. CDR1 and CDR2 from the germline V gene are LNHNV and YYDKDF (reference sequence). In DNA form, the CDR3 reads TGTGCCACCAGCAGAGCAAGGGGGCCGAATCAGCCCCAGCATTTT. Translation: CATSRARGPNQPQHF.

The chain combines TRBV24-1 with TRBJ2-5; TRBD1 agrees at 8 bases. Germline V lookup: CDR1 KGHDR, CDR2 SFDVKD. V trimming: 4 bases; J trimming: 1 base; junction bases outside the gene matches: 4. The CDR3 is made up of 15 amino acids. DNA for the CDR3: TGTGCCACCAGTGACCTCGGGACAGGCCAAGAGACCCAGTACTTC. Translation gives CATSDLGTGQETQYF.

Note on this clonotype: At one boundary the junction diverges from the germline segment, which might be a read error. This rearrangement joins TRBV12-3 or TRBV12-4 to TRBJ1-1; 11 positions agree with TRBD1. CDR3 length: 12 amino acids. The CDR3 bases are TGTGCCAGCAGCAGTCCCGGGACAGGGGGTGGGTTT. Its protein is CASSSPGTGGGF.

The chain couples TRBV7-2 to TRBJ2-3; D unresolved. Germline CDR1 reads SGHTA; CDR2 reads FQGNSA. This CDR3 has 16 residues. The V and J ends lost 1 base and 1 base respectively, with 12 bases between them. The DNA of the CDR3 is TGTGCCAGCAGCTTAGGCCTTCCACGGGGCACAGATACGCAGTATTTT. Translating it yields CASSLGLPRGTDTQYF.

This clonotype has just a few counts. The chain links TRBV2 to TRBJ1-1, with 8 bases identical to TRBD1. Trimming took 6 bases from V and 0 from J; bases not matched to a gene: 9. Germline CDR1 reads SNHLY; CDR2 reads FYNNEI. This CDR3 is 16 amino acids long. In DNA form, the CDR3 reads TGTGCCAGCAGGGATACAGGGGGTGGAATGAACACTGAAGCTTTCTTT. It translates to CASRDTGGGMNTEAFF. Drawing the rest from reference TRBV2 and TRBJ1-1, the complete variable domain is EPEVTQTPSHQVTQMGQEVILRCVPISNHLYFYWYRQILGQKVEFLVSFYNNEISEKSEIFDDQFSVERPDGSNFTLKIRSTKLEDSAMYFCASRDTGGGMNTEAFFGQGTRLTVV.

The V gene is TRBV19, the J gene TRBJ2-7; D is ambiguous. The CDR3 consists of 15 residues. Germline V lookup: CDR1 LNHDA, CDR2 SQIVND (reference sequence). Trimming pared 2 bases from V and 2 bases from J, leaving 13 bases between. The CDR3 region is CASSITASATYEQYF. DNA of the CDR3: TGTGCCAGTAGTATAACCGCCTCCGCTACCTACGAGCAGTACTTC.

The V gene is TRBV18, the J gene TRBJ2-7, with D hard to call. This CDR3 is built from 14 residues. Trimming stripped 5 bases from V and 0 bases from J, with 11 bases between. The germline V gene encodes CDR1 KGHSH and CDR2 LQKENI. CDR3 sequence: CASSSRASSYEQYF. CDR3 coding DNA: TGTGCCAGCTCAAGTCGGGCATCCTCCTACGAGCAGTACTTC.

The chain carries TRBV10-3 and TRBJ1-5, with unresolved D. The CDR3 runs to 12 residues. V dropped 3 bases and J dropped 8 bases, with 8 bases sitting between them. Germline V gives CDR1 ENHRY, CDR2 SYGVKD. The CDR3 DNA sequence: TGTGCCATCAGTGATTCAACCAAGCCCCAGCATTTT. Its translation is CAISDSTKPQHF.

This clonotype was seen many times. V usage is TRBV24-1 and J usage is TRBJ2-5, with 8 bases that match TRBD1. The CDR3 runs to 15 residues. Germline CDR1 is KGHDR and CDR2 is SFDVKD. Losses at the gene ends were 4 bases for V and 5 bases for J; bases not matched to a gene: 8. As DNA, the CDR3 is TGTGCCACCAGTGAATGGACAGGGAATGAGGAGACCCAGTACTTC. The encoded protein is CATSEWTGNEETQYF.

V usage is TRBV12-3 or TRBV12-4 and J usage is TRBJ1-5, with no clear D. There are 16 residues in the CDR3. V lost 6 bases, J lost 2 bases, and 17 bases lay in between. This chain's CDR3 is CASSHPSPRGNQPQHF. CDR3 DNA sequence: TGTGCCAGCAGCCACCCCTCCCCTCGGGGCAATCAGCCCCAGCATTTT.

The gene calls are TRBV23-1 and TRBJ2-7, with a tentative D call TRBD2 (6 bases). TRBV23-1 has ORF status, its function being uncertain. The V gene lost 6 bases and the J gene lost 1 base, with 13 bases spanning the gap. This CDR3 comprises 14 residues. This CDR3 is CASSRLEGSYEQYF. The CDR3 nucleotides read TGCGCCAGCAGCCGACTAGAGGGATCCTACGAGCAGTACTTC.

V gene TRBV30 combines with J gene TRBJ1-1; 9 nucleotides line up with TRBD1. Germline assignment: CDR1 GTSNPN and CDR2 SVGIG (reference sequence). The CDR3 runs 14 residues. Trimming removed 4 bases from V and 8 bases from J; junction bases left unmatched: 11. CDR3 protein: CAWKEQGAGMEAFF. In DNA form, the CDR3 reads TGTGCCTGGAAGGAACAGGGGGCAGGGATGGAAGCTTTCTTT.